Below, 21 T cell receptor beta chains from the same sample are listed, as sequenced in a study of identical twins. TCRdb reprocessed the 5' RACE reads via MiXCR and lists one record per CDR3 protein. Among roughly 1.6 million distinct CDR3 sequences listed, about 31% were seen once. Input material: cord blood. These receptors originate from a newborn girl in good health.

The rearrangement uses TRBV6-1 and TRBJ2-3; 11 nucleotides align to TRBD2. In germline, CDR1 is MNHNS, CDR2 SASEGT. The trim removed 11 bases at V and 7 bases at J, leaving 11 bases unmatched. The CDR3 length is 14 residues. CDR3 bases: TGTGCCGCAGTGACTAGCGGGGTTGTAAATACGCAGTATTTT. It translates to CAAVTSGVVNTQYF.

V usage is TRBV5-6 and J usage is TRBJ2-2; the D gene could be TRBD1 or TRBD2 (5 bases each). The CDR3 loop spans 16 amino acids. Looked up from germline, CDR1 is SGHDT and CDR2 is YYEEEE. V lost 1 base to trimming and J lost 2 bases, with 12 bases between them. This CDR3 reads CASSLPGTPNTGELFF. In nucleotides, the CDR3 is TGTGCCAGCAGCTTGCCGGGGACCCCAAACACCGGGGAGCTGTTTTTT.

The chain uses TRBV27 and TRBJ2-2, with a tentative D call TRBD2 (7 bases). The CDR3 is 14 residues long. Germline V gives CDR1 MNHEY, CDR2 SMNVEV (reference sequence). The germline V and J ends were trimmed by 7 bases and 2 bases, with 11 bases remaining between them. The CDR3 here is CASKGGFNTGELFF. CDR3 coding DNA: TGTGCCAGCAAGGGGGGGTTCAACACCGGGGAGCTGTTTTTT.

There are a few counts of this clonotype. It is unclear where the CDR3 begins or ends on the DNA, so no DNA is shown, and the CDR3 is as TCRdb lists it. J is TRBJ1-2 and V is TRBV6-5. The CDR3 adds up to 13 amino acids, both ends counted. Germline CDR1 reads MNHEY; CDR2 reads SVGAGI. CDR3 region: CPKCPPEGYGCTF.

The V gene is TRBV7-2, the J gene TRBJ1-4; no clear D. CDR1 is SGHTA, CDR2 FQGNSA, per germline. The CDR3 sequence is 15 residues long. V dropped 4 bases and J dropped 5 bases, with 14 bases sitting between them. The CDR3 loop is CASSSSRMTNEKLFF. The CDR3 nucleotides are TGTGCCAGCAGCTCATCCAGGATGACGAATGAAAAACTGTTTTTT. The whole variable domain, remainder taken from reference TRBV7-2 and TRBJ1-4, is GAGVSQSPSNKVTEKGKDVELRCDPISGHTALYWYRQSLGQGLEFLIYFQGNSAPDKSGLPSDRFSAERTGGSVSTLTIQRTQQEDSAVYLCASSSSRMTNEKLFFGSGTQLSVL.

The rearrangement uses TRBV28 and TRBJ1-1, with TRBD1 matching 8 bases. J lost 7 bases, V lost 2 bases, and 6 bases had no gene match. CDR1 and CDR2 (germline): MDHEN, SYDVKM. The CDR3 is made up of 14 amino acids. This CDR3 reads CASSLSTGGDEAFF. CDR3 bases: TGTGCCAGCAGTTTAAGTACAGGGGGTGATGAAGCTTTCTTT.

This clonotype was counted at least ten times. At one end, the junction sequence differs from germline, possibly due to a read error. The gene calls are TRBV7-2 and TRBJ2-7; 11 bases agree with TRBD2. The CDR3 has 14 amino acids. The V gene's germline CDR1 is SGHTA and CDR2 FQGNSA. The CDR3 DNA reads TGCGCCAGCAGCTTGGGACTAGCGGCCTACGAGCAGTACTTC. Its protein product is CASSLGLAAYEQYF.

This clonotype was detected once. The chain recombines TRBV6-2 or TRBV6-3 with TRBJ2-1; TRBD1 matches 8 bases. The junction had 10 bases not matched to a gene; V was cut back by 2 bases and J by 10 bases. This CDR3 region has 15 residues. CDR1 is MNHEY and CDR2 is SVGEGT in the germline V gene. The CDR3 reads CASSYAGQGRKEQFF. The DNA for the CDR3 is TGTGCCAGCAGTTACGCCGGACAGGGAAGGAAAGAGCAGTTCTTC.

This clonotype was seen only a few times. This sequence joins TRBV21-1 and TRBJ1-2. TRBV21-1 is labeled a pseudogene. The length of the CDR3 is 16 residues. CDR3 DNA: TGTGCCAGCAGCTCTAAAGAGGCGGCTTTTAACTATGGCTACACCTTC. This sequence encodes CASSSKEAAFNYGYTF.

This sequence joins TRBV20-1 and TRBJ1-3, with D maybe TRBD1 (5 bases). V gave up 6 bases and J gave up 2 bases, with 11 bases separating them. The V gene's germline CDR1 is DFQATT and CDR2 SNEGSKA (reference sequence). The CDR3 covers 13 residues. CDR3 nucleotide sequence: TGCAGTGCATTTGAGGGGACTGGAAACACCATATATTTT. Amino acids: CSAFEGTGNTIYF.

The rearrangement uses TRBV24-1 and TRBJ2-3, with D perhaps matching TRBD1 (6 bases). V shed 5 bases and J shed 4 bases, with 9 bases lying between them. The V gene's germline CDR1 is KGHDR and CDR2 SFDVKD. The CDR3 length is 13 residues. CDR3 protein: CATSGTGPDTQYF. The CDR3 region has the DNA TGTGCCACCAGTGGTACAGGGCCAGATACGCAGTATTTT.

In the case of this clonotype: This may be a read error: a much more frequent sequence differs by one nucleotide. V gene TRBV5-1 combines with J gene TRBJ2-5; 9 bases match TRBD2. TRBJ2-7 matches the DNA end more closely, so the J call is doubtful. The CDR3 covers 14 residues. Looked up from germline, CDR1 is SGHRS and CDR2 is YFSETQ. The CDR3: CAGSFSGGPYEQYF. CDR3 coding DNA: TGCGCCGGCAGCTTTAGCGGGGGCCCCTACGAGCAGTACTTC.

The V call is TRBV6-5, the J call TRBJ2-4; 8 nucleotides match TRBD1. The assigned J gene may be wrong: the sequence end matches TRBJ2-5 better. The length of the CDR3 is 16 residues. Germline CDR1 and CDR2: MNHEY and SVGAGI. Written as DNA, the CDR3 is TGTGCCAGCAGTTACTTACCGGACAGGGTTGGGGGGACCCAGTACTTC. This gives the protein CASSYLPDRVGGTQYF.

The V gene is TRBV25-1, the J gene TRBJ2-3, with 14 bases matching TRBD2. V shed 3 bases and J 2 bases; nucleotides not matched to a gene: 16. The CDR3 is 21 residues long. CDR1 is MGHDK, CDR2 SYGVNS, per germline. Here the CDR3 DNA reads TGTGCCAGCAGTGATGGTAGCCCCGGAAGGACTAGCGGGAGGCTCACAGATACGCAGTATTTT. Its protein product is CASSDGSPGRTSGRLTDTQYF.

The chain carries TRBV12-3 or TRBV12-4 and TRBJ2-7, with D maybe TRBD2 (6 bases). The CDR3 extends over 14 amino acids. V was clipped by 3 bases and J by 5 bases, with 14 bases between them. CDR3 nucleotide sequence: TGTGCCAGCAGTTTGTTAGGCGGGAAGAACGAGCAGTACTTC. Protein: CASSLLGGKNEQYF.

This clonotype was found once. The chain couples TRBV28 to TRBJ2-3; 14 bases are shared with TRBD2. Per the germline V gene, CDR1 is MDHEN and CDR2 is SYDVKM. The trim removed 2 bases at V and 0 bases at J, leaving 22 bases unmatched. CDR3 length equals 24 residues. CDR3 amino acids: CASSLEFPVPGLAGERPSTDTQYF. The CDR3 coding sequence is TGTGCCAGCAGTTTAGAGTTCCCGGTCCCGGGACTAGCGGGAGAGAGACCTAGCACAGATACGCAGTATTTT.

The chain is built from TRBV7-2 and TRBJ2-7; 7 bases match TRBD2. With 1 base clipped from V and 0 bases from J, the junction kept 9 bases outside the gene matches. The CDR3 is 17 residues long. CDR1 is SGHTA, CDR2 FQGNSA, per germline. The CDR3 here is CASSLGSRGGSSYEQYF. CDR3 nucleotide sequence: TGTGCCAGCAGCTTAGGCTCCCGGGGCGGGAGCTCCTACGAGCAGTACTTC.

This clonotype showed up just a few times. The chain has TRBV20-1 and TRBJ1-1; D possibly corresponds to TRBD1 (5 bases). Per the germline V gene, CDR1 is DFQATT and CDR2 is SNEGSKA (reference sequence). This CDR3 is 12 amino acids long. The V gene lost 6 bases and the J gene lost 4 bases, with 12 bases spanning the gap. CDR3 bases: TGCAGTGCAAAGAGGGGCGGCACTGAAGCTTTCTTT. As protein: CSAKRGGTEAFF.

The chain carries TRBV5-1 and TRBJ2-5, with 8 nucleotides matching TRBD2. TRBJ2-7 matches the DNA end more closely, so the J call is doubtful. CDR3 size: 15 residues. Per germline, CDR1 SGHRS and CDR2 YFSETQ. CDR3 coding DNA: TGCGCCAGCAGCCCGAGCCAGCGGGAGCGGGACGAGCAGTACTTC. The encoded protein is CASSPSQRERDEQYF.

The chain employs TRBV7-9 and TRBJ2-2, with unresolved D. Trimming removed 5 bases from V and 10 bases from J, with 20 bases in between. Germline CDR1 is SEHNR and CDR2 is FQNEAQ (reference sequence). CDR3 length: 15 residues. CDR3 nucleotides: TGTGCCAGCAGCCTCAGTTCTCCGCCTCGTGAGGAGCTGTTTTTT. Translated: CASSLSSPPREELFF.

This clonotype was picked up a small number of times. This chain connects TRBV20-1 to TRBJ2-7, with D hard to call. V was pared by 5 bases and J by 4 bases, with 9 bases between. The CDR3 has 11 residues. Germline CDR1 and CDR2: DFQATT and SNEGSKA (reference sequence). CDR3 residues: CSAEDRYEQYF. The CDR3 region has the DNA TGCAGTGCTGAGGATCGGTACGAGCAGTACTTC.